This T cell receptor (beta chain) was identified during a study of control samples from healthy donors and cancer patients. TCRdb keeps only in-frame clones here, not all; method: immunoSEQ multiplex PCR. In the table there are roughly 200,000 clones, around 94% of which are singletons. Germline CDR1 and CDR2: SQVTM and ANQGSEA. The CDR3 loop spans 17 amino acids. The germline V and J ends were trimmed by 0 bases and 5 bases, with 22 bases remaining between them. The sequenced sample was blood. J is TRBJ1-2 and V is TRBV29-1, with D unclear. This TCR derives from a man aged 50 to 59 in good health. The chain's CDR3 is CSVEDEVWTGNYYGYTF. CDR3 coding DNA: TGCAGCGTTGAAGATGAAGTTTGGACGGGGAATTATTATGGCTACACCTTC. Full variable domain (rest looked up from reference TRBV29-1 and TRBJ1-2): SAVISQKPSRDICQRGTSLTIQCQVDSQVTMMFWYRQQPGQSLTLIATANQGSEATYESGFVIDKFPISRPNLTFSTLTVSNMSPEDSSIYLCSVEDEVWTGNYYGYTFGSGTRLTVV.